A selection of T cell receptor beta chains follows, all from one sample in a study of identical twins. TCRdb reanalysed the 5' RACE reads using MiXCR and keeps one entry per CDR3 protein. The sample holds about 520,000 distinct CDR3 sequences, approximately 22% seen once. Separately, the same data were catalogued under a study of T cells expressing NK-cell markers.

Sequencing was done on a sample of CD4+ T cells sorted from blood. The receptors were sampled from a woman aged 18-30 years in good health. Each CDR3 is given with its conserved first and last residue. D genes are given only for firm matches. Expanded clones get a size class; other rows say once, few or many, or leave the size out.

>TRBJ2-5|13|.|TRBV4-2|many
CASSQDPLRDEYF
TGTGCCAGCAGCCAAGATCCCCTCCGGGACGAGTACTTC
>TRBJ2-7|15|.|TRBV12-3/TRBV12-4|.
CASSPYLPGAYEQYF
TGTGCCAGCAGTCCCTACCTCCCGGGGGCCTACGAGCAGTACTTC
>TRBJ2-3|17|TRBD2|TRBV10-1|few
CASSTPGRDVGTDTQYF
TGCGCCAGCAGTACCCCCGGGAGGGACGTTGGCACAGATACGCAGTATTTT
>TRBJ2-3|13|.|TRBV10-3|few
CAISERGTDTQYF
TGTGCCATCAGTGAGCGTGGCACAGATACGCAGTATTTT
>TRBJ2-5|14|.|TRBV20-1|few
CSARALATQETQYF
TGCAGTGCTAGAGCGTTGGCAACCCAAGAGACCCAGTACTTC
>TRBJ2-2|14|.|TRBV3-1|.
CASRVTANTGELFF
TGTGCCAGCAGAGTTACAGCGAACACCGGGGAGCTGTTTTTT
>TRBJ1-1|11|.|TRBV7-2|.
CASSLDNWVFF
TGTGCCAGCAGCTTGGATAATTGGGTTTTCTTT
>TRBJ2-3|11|.|TRBV6-2/TRBV6-3|.
CASGLANTQYF
TGTGCCAGCGGCCTCGCAAATACGCAGTATTTT
>TRBJ2-5|14|.|TRBV5-1|few
CASSLGGGRETQYF
TGCGCCAGCAGCTTGGGAGGTGGGCGAGAGACCCAGTACTTC
>TRBJ2-3|14|TRBD2|TRBV29-1|.
CSVVAGDRTDTQYF
TGCAGCGTTGTAGCGGGGGACCGCACAGATACGCAGTATTTT
>TRBJ1-1|12|.|TRBV6-5|.
CASKGVSAEAFF
TGTGCCAGTAAGGGGGTTTCAGCTGAAGCTTTCTTT
>TRBJ2-1|13|TRBD2|TRBV20-1|.
CSASGRALDEQFF
TGCAGTGCTAGCGGGAGGGCCCTCGATGAGCAGTTCTTC
>TRBJ1-1|13|.|TRBV29-1|few
CSVTRQANTEAFF
TGCAGCGTTACTAGACAGGCGAACACTGAAGCTTTCTTT
>TRBJ1-6|14|.|TRBV12-3/TRBV12-4|few
CASSLWESNSPLHF
TGTGCCAGCAGTTTGTGGGAGTCAAATTCACCCCTCCACTTT
>TRBJ2-1|17|.|TRBV5-1|few
CASSPAPGDVIKNEQFF
TGCGCCAGCAGCCCGGCCCCGGGGGACGTTATAAAGAATGAGCAGTTCTTC
>TRBJ2-7|13|.|TRBV7-2|many
CASSLGTEYEQYF
TGTGCCAGCAGCTTAGGAACAGAGTACGAGCAGTACTTC
>TRBJ2-1|14|.|TRBV7-2|few
CASSLARTYNEQFF
TGTGCCAGCAGCTTAGCTAGGACCTACAATGAGCAGTTCTTC
>TRBJ1-4|15|TRBD1|TRBV7-2|few
CASSWMLDRDEKLFF
TGTGCCAGCAGCTGGATGCTGGACAGGGACGAAAAACTGTTTTTT
>TRBJ2-7|15|.|TRBV6-5|many
CASSYSRQGINEQYF
TGTGCCAGCAGTTACTCGAGGCAGGGCATCAACGAGCAGTACTTC
>TRBJ2-2|14|.|TRBV6-5|few
CASSFSSSTGELFF
TGTGCCAGCAGTTTTTCCAGCAGCACCGGGGAGCTGTTTTTT
>TRBJ2-5|15|TRBD2|TRBV28|.
CASSPEREDAETQYF
TGTGCCAGCAGTCCCGAGCGGGAGGACGCCGAGACCCAGTACTTC
>TRBJ1-1|14|.|TRBV29-1|many
CSAGPGSEGTEAFF
TGCAGCGCTGGTCCCGGGAGTGAAGGCACTGAAGCTTTCTTT
>TRBJ2-7|15|TRBD2|TRBV6-1|.
CASSPHGGSSYEQYF
TGTGCCAGCAGTCCGCATGGCGGGAGCTCCTACGAGCAGTACTTC
>TRBJ2-2|13|.|TRBV7-3|few
CASSAQNTGELFF
TGTGCCAGCAGCGCCCAGAACACCGGGGAGCTGTTTTTT
>TRBJ2-1|21|TRBD2|TRBV7-2|few
CASSLRLAGGPHSGEVDEQFF
TGTGCCAGCAGCTTGCGACTAGCGGGAGGCCCCCATTCCGGAGAGGTGGATGAGCAGTTCTTC
>TRBJ1-1|15|TRBD1|TRBV25-1|.
CASSGYGTGVTEAFF
TGTGCCAGCAGTGGGTACGGGACAGGGGTAACTGAAGCTTTCTTT
>TRBJ1-5|15|TRBD1|TRBV12-3/TRBV12-4|few
CASSRTGSNGQPQHF
TGTGCCAGCAGTCGGACAGGTAGCAACGGTCAGCCCCAGCATTTT
>TRBJ1-1|12|.|TRBV3-1|.
CASSDMNTEAFF
TGTGCCAGCAGCGATATGAACACTGAAGCTTTCTTT
>TRBJ1-1|15|.|TRBV7-2|.
CASSLELGSSTEAFF
TGTGCCAGCAGCTTAGAATTGGGCAGTTCCACTGAAGCTTTCTTT
>TRBJ2-5|15|.|TRBV25-1|.
CASSEGASPLETQYF
TGTGCCAGCAGTGAAGGGGCTAGCCCCCTAGAGACCCAGTACTTC
>TRBJ2-3|14|TRBD1|TRBV7-2|few
CASSFRQGADTQYF
TGTGCCAGCAGCTTTAGACAGGGGGCAGATACGCAGTATTTT
>TRBJ1-2|14|TRBD1|TRBV12-3/TRBV12-4|.
CASGVTGAFYGYTF
TGTGCCAGCGGAGTTACAGGGGCCTTCTATGGCTACACCTTC
>TRBJ2-3|14|.|TRBV10-3|many
CATTPSSAEDTQYF
TGTGCCACGACTCCTTCTTCGGCCGAGGATACGCAGTATTTT
>TRBJ2-2|16|.|TRBV7-2|.
CASSLLGLSNTGELFF
TGTGCCAGCAGCTTATTGGGACTTTCGAACACCGGGGAGCTGTTTTTT
>TRBJ1-4|19|.|TRBV7-8|.
CASSLERQATLATNEKLFF
TGTGCCAGCAGCTTAGAGAGACAGGCTACGCTTGCAACTAATGAAAAACTGTTTTTT
>TRBJ2-1|15|.|TRBV2|.
CASSAGSPSYNEQFF
TGTGCCAGCAGTGCCGGGAGTCCCTCCTACAATGAGCAGTTCTTC
>TRBJ2-7|14|.|TRBV7-2|.
CASSPRGPGYEQYF
TGTGCCAGCAGCCCCCGGGGTCCAGGTTACGAGCAGTACTTC
>TRBJ2-7|14|.|TRBV12-3/TRBV12-4|few
CASGQGGTSYEQYF
TGTGCCAGCGGCCAAGGAGGGACCTCCTACGAGCAGTACTTC
>TRBJ2-1|17|.|TRBV12-3/TRBV12-4|few
CASSLGLNAEPYNEQFF
TGTGCCAGCAGTTTAGGCCTTAACGCTGAGCCGTACAATGAGCAGTTCTTC
>TRBJ1-5|12|TRBD1|TRBV29-1|few
CSVGDRDQPQHF
TGCAGCGTTGGAGACAGGGATCAGCCCCAGCATTTT
>TRBJ2-3|14|TRBD2|TRBV20-1|.
CSARFPGGSDTQYF
TGCAGTGCTAGATTCCCCGGGGGGTCAGATACGCAGTATTTT
>TRBJ1-1|14|.|TRBV12-3/TRBV12-4|.
CASSLLYKNTEAFF
TGTGCCAGCAGTTTATTATACAAGAACACTGAAGCTTTCTTT
>TRBJ1-5|15|TRBD1|TRBV19|.
CASGPQGASNQPQHF
TGTGCCAGTGGCCCCCAGGGGGCAAGCAATCAGCCCCAGCATTTT
>TRBJ1-1|12|.|TRBV12-3/TRBV12-4|.
CASSFKNTEAFF
TGTGCCAGCAGTTTCAAGAACACTGAAGCTTTCTTT
>TRBJ2-3|12|.|TRBV29-1|few
CSAHTAGDTQYF
TGCAGCGCCCATACAGCCGGGGATACGCAGTATTTT
>TRBJ1-6|15|.|TRBV20-1|.
CSARTLQSNNSPLHF
TGCAGTGCTAGGACTTTGCAGAGCAACAATTCACCCCTCCACTTT
>TRBJ2-1|14|TRBD2|TRBV29-1|many
CSVAELAGNNEQFF
TGCAGCGTAGCGGAACTAGCGGGAAACAATGAGCAGTTCTTC
>TRBJ2-5|13|.|TRBV20-1|few
CSASRSFQETQYF
TGCAGTGCTAGCCGCAGTTTTCAAGAGACCCAGTACTTC
>TRBJ1-6|13|.|TRBV20-1|.
CSAHEGGTIPLHF
TGCAGTGCCCATGAGGGAGGGACCATCCCCCTCCACTTT
>TRBJ2-7|16|.|TRBV7-6|few
CASSYTTRERTYEQYF
TGTGCCAGCAGCTACACCACCCGGGAGAGAACCTACGAGCAGTACTTC
>TRBJ2-3|14|.|TRBV12-3/TRBV12-4|.
CASRSFHGTDTQYF
TGTGCCAGCCGCTCCTTCCATGGCACAGATACGCAGTATTTT
>TRBJ2-1|14|.|TRBV10-3|.
CAISEPLGYNEQFF
TGTGCCATCAGTGAGCCCCTAGGGTACAATGAGCAGTTCTTC
>TRBJ2-2|14|.|TRBV12-3/TRBV12-4|many
CASSLFMSDGELFF
TGTGCCAGCAGTTTGTTCATGTCGGACGGGGAGCTGTTTTTT
>TRBJ1-1|15|TRBD1|TRBV18|.
CASSSGQGLWAEAFF
TGTGCCAGCTCTTCGGGACAGGGATTGTGGGCTGAAGCTTTCTTT
>TRBJ1-2|16|TRBD1|TRBV6-5|.
CASSYSIQGADYGYTF
TGTGCCAGCAGTTACTCGATACAGGGGGCGGACTATGGCTACACCTTC